Listed below are T cell receptor beta chains from one sample, sequenced in a study of blood T cell repertoires in COVID-19. Data came from immunoSEQ multiplex PCR; TCRdb stores just in-frame clones and leaves some out. This table has 100,000 to 150,000 clones, about 88% appearing once. The sequenced sample consisted of peripheral blood. Every receptor here comes from a woman aged 80 or over with acute or convalescent COVID-19. Both conserved end residues are part of each CDR3. Fields, in order: CDR3 length, D gene, clone size, J gene, V gene, CDR3 DNA, CDR3 protein. The D gene is left open where the match is weak. Clone size, where shown, is once, few, many, or a class for clones that have expanded.

17 | NA | NA | TRBJ2-1 | TRBV19 | TGTGCCAGTAGTAAAGGGTGGAGGACTACGAGCGAGAATGAGCAGTTCTTC | CASSKGWRTTSENEQFF
13 | NA | NA | TRBJ1-2 | TRBV12-3/TRBV12-4 | TGTGCCAGCAGTTTTTGGGACATCGATGGCTACACCTTC | CASSFWDIDGYTF
15 | TRBD1 | NA | TRBJ2-1 | TRBV7-9 | TGTGCCAGCAGCTTCCGGGACAGGGGCTACAATGAGCAGTTCTTC | CASSFRDRGYNEQFF
13 | NA | once | TRBJ1-1 | TRBV30 | TGTGCCTGGAGTGCCACAGGGAACGCTGAAGCTTTCTTT | CAWSATGNAEAFF
14 | TRBD1 | NA | TRBJ2-4 | TRBV6-2/TRBV6-3 | TGTGCCAGCAGTTACGACAGGGGGATAAACATTCAGTACTTC | CASSYDRGINIQYF
15 | NA | NA | TRBJ1-2 | TRBV7-6 | TGTGCCAGCAGCTTAGGGCTCCGCGAGGTGCATGGCTACACCTTC | CASSLGLREVHGYTF
12 | NA | NA | TRBJ2-1 | TRBV7-9 | TGTGCCAGCAGCTTCGCGGTCGATGAGCAGTTCTTC | CASSFAVDEQFF
12 | TRBD1 | NA | TRBJ1-1 | TRBV3-1/TRBV3-2 | TGTGCCAGCATCGGGACAGCTGCTGAAGCTTTCTTT | CASIGTAAEAFF
16 | NA | NA | TRBJ1-4 | TRBV2 | TGTGCCAGCAGGCCCTCGAGGGTTTCAGCTAATGAAAAACTGTTTTTT | CASRPSRVSANEKLFF
17 | NA | NA | TRBJ1-5 | TRBV4-1 | TGCGCCAGCAGCCAAGATGTTGGCGGATCGGGCAATCAGCCCCAGCATTTT | CASSQDVGGSGNQPQHF
14 | TRBD1 | NA | TRBJ1-6 | TRBV5-1 | TGCGCCAGCGGCCCGGGACAGTTAAACTCACCCCTCCACTTT | CASGPGQLNSPLHF
12 | NA | NA | TRBJ1-2 | TRBV28 | TGTGCCAGCAACGGGGCGGGGTATGGCTACACCTTC | CASNGAGYGYTF
18 | TRBD2 | NA | TRBJ2-1 | TRBV5-5 | TGTGCCAGCAGCTTGAGGGGGACTAGCGGGAGGAGATACAATGAGCAGTTCTTC | CASSLRGTSGRRYNEQFF
15 | NA | NA | TRBJ2-1 | TRBV9 | TGTGCCAGCAGCGTTTCGGGGGGCGACGGGAATGAGCAGTTCTTC | CASSVSGGDGNEQFF
18 | TRBD1 | few | TRBJ1-6 | TRBV19 | TGTGCCAGTAGTATCACCGGGACAGGGCTCTCCTATAATTCACCCCTCCACTTT | CASSITGTGLSYNSPLHF
14 | NA | NA | TRBJ2-5 | TRBV4-3 | TGCGCCAGCAGTAGAGGACGGGGGAAAGAGACCCAGTACTTC | CASSRGRGKETQYF